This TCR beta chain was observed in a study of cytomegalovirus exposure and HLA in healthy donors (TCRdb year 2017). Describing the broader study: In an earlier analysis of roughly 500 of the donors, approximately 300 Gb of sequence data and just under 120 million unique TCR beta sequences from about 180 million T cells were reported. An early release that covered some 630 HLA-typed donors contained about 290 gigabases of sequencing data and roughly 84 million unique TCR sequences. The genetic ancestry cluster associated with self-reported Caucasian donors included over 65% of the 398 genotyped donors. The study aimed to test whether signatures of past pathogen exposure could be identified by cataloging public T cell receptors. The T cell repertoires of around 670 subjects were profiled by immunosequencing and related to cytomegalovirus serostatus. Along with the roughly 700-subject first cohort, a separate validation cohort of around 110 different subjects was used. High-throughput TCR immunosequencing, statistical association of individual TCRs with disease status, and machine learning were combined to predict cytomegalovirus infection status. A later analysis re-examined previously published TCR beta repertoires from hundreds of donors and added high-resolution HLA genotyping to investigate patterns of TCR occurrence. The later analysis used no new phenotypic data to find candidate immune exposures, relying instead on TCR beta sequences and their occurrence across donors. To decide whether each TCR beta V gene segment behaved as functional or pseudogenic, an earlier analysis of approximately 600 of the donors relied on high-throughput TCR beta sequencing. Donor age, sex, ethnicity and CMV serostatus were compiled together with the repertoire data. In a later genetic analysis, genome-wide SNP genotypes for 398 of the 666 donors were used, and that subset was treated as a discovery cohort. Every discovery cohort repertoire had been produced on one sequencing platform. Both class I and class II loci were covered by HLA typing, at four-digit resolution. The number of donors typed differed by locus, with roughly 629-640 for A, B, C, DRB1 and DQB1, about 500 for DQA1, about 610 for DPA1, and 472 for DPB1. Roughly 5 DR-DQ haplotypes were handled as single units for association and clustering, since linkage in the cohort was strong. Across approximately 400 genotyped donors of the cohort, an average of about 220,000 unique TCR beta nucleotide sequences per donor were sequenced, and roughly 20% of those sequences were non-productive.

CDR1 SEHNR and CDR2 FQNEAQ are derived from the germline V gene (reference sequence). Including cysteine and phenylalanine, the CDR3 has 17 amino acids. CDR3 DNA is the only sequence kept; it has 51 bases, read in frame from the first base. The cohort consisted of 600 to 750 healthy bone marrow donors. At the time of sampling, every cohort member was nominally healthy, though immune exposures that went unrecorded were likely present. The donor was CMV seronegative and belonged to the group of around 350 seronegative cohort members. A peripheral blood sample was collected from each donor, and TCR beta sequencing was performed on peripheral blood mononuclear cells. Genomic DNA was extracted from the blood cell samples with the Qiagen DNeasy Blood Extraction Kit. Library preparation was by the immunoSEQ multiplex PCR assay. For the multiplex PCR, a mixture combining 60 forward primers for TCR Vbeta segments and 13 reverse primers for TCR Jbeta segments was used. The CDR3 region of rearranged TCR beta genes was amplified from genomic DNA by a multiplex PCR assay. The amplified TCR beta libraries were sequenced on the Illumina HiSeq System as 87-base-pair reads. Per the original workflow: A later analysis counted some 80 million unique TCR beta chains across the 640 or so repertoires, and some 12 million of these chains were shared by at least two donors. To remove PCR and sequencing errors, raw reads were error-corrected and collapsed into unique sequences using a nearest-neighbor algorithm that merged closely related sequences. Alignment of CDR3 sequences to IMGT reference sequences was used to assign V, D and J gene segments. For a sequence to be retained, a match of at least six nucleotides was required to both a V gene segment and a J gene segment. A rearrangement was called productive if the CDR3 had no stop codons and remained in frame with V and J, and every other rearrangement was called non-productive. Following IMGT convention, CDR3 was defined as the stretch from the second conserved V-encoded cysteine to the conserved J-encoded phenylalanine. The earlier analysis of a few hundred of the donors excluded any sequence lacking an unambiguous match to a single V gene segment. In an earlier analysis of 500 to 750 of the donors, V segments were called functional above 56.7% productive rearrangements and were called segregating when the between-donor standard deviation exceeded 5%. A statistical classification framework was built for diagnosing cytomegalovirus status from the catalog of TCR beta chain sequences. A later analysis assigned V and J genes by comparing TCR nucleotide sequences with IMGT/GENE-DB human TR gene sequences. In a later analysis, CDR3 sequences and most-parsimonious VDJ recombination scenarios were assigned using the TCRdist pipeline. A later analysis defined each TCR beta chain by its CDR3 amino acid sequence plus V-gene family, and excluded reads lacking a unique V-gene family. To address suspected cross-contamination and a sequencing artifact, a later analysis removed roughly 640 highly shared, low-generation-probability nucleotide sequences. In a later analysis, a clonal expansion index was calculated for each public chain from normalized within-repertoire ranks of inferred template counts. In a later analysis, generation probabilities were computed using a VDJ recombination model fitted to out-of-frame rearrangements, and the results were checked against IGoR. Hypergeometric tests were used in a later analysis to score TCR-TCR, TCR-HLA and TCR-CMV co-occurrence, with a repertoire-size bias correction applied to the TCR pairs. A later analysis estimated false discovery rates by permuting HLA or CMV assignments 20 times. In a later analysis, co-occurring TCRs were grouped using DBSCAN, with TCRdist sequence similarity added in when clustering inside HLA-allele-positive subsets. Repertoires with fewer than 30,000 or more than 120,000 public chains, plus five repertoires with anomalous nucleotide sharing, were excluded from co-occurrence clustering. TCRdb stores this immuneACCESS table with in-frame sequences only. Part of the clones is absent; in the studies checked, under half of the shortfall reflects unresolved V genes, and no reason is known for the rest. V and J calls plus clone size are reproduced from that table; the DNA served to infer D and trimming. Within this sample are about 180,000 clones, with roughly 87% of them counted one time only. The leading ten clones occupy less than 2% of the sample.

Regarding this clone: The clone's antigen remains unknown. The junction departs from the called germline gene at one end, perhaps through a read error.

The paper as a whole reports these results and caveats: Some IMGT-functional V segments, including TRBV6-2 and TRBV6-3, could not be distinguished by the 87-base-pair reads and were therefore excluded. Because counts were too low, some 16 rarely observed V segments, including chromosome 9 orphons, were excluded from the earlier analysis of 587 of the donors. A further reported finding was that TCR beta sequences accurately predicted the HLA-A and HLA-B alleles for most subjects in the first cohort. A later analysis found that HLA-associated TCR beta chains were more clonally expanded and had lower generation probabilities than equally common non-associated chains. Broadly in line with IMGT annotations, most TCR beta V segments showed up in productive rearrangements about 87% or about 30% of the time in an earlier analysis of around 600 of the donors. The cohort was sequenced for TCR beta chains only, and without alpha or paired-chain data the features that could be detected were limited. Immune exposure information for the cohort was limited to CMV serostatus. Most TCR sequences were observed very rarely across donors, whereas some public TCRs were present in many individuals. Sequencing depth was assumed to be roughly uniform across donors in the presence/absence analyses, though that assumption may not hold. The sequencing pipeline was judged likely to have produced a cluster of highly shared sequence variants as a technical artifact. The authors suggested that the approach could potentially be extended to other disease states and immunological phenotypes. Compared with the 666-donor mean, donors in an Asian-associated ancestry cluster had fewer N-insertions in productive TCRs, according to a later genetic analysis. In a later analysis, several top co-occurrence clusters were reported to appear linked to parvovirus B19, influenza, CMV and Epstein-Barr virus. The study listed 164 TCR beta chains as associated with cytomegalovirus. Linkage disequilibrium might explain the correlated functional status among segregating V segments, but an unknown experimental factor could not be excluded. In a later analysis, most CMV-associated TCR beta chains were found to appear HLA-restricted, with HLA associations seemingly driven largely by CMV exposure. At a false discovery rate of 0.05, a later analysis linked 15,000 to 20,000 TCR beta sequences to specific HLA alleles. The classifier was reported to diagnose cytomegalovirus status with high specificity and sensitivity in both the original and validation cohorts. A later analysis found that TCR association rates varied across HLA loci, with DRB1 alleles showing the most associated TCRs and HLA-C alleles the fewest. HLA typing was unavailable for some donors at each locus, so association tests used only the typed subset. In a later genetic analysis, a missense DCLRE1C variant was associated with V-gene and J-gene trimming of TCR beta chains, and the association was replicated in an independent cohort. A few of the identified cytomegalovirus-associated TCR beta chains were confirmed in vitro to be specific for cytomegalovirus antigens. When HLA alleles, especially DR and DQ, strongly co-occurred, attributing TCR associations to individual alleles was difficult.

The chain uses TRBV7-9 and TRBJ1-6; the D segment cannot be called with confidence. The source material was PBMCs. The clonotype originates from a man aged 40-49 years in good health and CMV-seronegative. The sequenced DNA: TGTTCCAGCAGCCCAGGTGGGCCTGGAGGAGATGGTTCACCCCTCCACTTT. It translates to CSSSPGGPGGDGSPLHF.